This T cell receptor beta chain emerged from a study of blood T cell repertoires in COVID-19. Study details: Donors in the United States, Italy and Spain gave samples during acute or convalescent COVID-19.

The assay was immunoSEQ multiplex PCR, and TCRdb's table has in-frame clones only and misses some. The sample lists 350,000 to 500,000 clones; 70% to 90% were seen once. Germline V gives CDR1 KGHSH, CDR2 LQKENI. Trimming pared 6 bases from V and 5 bases from J, leaving 17 bases between. The CDR3 contains 14 residues. The specimen sequenced was PBMCs or T cells enriched from blood (not recorded which). The clonotype was recovered from a woman aged 18 to 35 who had been exposed to COVID-19. The chain combines TRBV18 with TRBJ2-7; TRBD1 is a possible D gene (5 bases). This CDR3 is CASSHRRTEDEQYF. The DNA for the CDR3 is TGTGCCAGCTCCCACAGGCGTACTGAGGACGAGCAGTACTTC.